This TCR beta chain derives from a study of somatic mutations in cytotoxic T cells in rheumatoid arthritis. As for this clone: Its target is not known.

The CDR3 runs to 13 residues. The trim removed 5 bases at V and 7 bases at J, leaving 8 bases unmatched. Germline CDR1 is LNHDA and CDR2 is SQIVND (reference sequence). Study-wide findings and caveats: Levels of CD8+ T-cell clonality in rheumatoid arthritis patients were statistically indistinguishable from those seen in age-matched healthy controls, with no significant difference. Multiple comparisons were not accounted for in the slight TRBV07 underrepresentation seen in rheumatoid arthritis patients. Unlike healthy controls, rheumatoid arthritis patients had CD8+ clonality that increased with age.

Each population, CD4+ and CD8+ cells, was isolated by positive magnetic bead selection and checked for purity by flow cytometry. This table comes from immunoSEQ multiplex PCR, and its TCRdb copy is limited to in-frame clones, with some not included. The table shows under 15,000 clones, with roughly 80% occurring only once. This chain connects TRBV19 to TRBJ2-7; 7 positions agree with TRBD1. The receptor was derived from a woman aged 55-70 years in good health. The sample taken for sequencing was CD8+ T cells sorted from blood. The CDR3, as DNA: TGTGCCAGTAGTGGGACAGCTTTCTTGGAGCAGTACTTC. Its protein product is CASSGTAFLEQYF.